The 17 T cell receptor beta chains presented below share a single source sample, sequenced in a study of cytomegalovirus exposure and HLA in healthy donors. The PCR had 60 Vbeta and 13 Jbeta primers. Profiling relied on immunoSEQ multiplex PCR, and the TCRdb table lists in-frame clones only, not all of them. Here the sample spans some 180,000 clones, around 80% being singletons. Sequenced input: PBMCs. These receptors all stem from a man in his forties in good health and CMV-seronegative.

V is TRBV19 and J is TRBJ1-1, with D unclear. V gave up 3 bases and J gave up 2 bases, with 10 bases separating them. The CDR3 loop spans 14 amino acids. Germline V CDR1 and CDR2: LNHDA, SQIVND (reference sequence). The CDR3 DNA sequence: TGTGCCAGTAGTATTGGCAGTGATAACACTGAAGCTTTCTTT. Amino acids: CASSIGSDNTEAFF.

The genes are TRBV4-1 and TRBJ2-5; 16 bases line up with TRBD2. Trimming at V came to 0 bases and at J to 5 bases, leaving 9 bases not matched to a gene. This CDR3 region has 19 residues. Germline V gene lookup returns CDR1 MGHRA and CDR2 YSYEKL. CDR3 bases: TGCGCCAGCAGCCAAGATAAGGGACTAGCGGGGGGGCGGCGGGAGACCCAGTACTTC. Its protein is CASSQDKGLAGGRRETQYF.

V gene TRBV11-3 combines with J gene TRBJ1-2, with D perhaps TRBD1 (5 bases). Trimming left V 3 bases short and J 4 bases short, with 12 bases between. The CDR3 is 14 residues long. The germline CDR1 and CDR2 sequences are SGHNT and YENEEA. CDR3 loop: CASSLGTDTYGYTF. The CDR3 DNA reads TGTGCCAGCAGCTTGGGGACTGATACCTATGGCTACACCTTC.

This chain connects TRBV28 to TRBJ1-1; D unclear. Germline V gene sequence: CDR1 MDHEN, CDR2 SYDVKM. V lost 8 bases and J 4 bases, leaving 14 bases between the germline ends. The CDR3 runs 13 residues. DNA for the CDR3: TGTGCCAGCGGGGAAGGGAGGAGCACTGAAGCTTTCTTT. Translating gives CASGEGRSTEAFF.

This chain connects TRBV6-4 to TRBJ2-3, with 7 bases fitting TRBD1. Germline trimming cut 2 bases from V and 0 bases from J; bases unmatched to any gene: 5. The CDR3 spans 16 residues. The germline V gene has CDR1 MRHNA and CDR2 SNTAGT. Here the CDR3 reads CASSDEGAFSTDTQYF. In DNA, the CDR3 is TGTGCCAGCAGTGACGAGGGGGCCTTTAGCACAGATACGCAGTATTTT.

The V gene is TRBV6-5, the J gene TRBJ1-2; 9 bases are a match to TRBD1. This CDR3 spans 13 amino acids. The trim removed 8 bases at V and 2 bases at J, leaving 3 bases unmatched. Germline V gene lookup returns CDR1 MNHEY and CDR2 SVGAGI. This CDR3 reads CASLGQGNYGYTF. As DNA, the CDR3 is TGTGCCAGCCTGGGACAGGGCAACTATGGCTACACCTTC.

CDR3 sequence: CASSFRYPSGNLTYEQYF. The CDR3 coding sequence is TGTGCCAGCAGTTTTAGATACCCCAGCGGAAATTTAACCTACGAGCAGTACTTC. The chain recombines TRBV7-9 with TRBJ2-7; the D gene is possibly TRBD2 (5 bases). The length of the CDR3 is 18 residues. CDR1 and CDR2 from the germline V gene are SEHNR and FQNEAQ (reference sequence). V lost 6 bases and J lost 2, with 26 bases in between.

The rearrangement uses TRBV9 and TRBJ2-1, with TRBD2 matching 7 bases. Per germline, CDR1 SGDLS and CDR2 YYNGEE. The CDR3 runs 15 residues. Trimming cost V 1 base and J 7 bases; bases outside gene matches: 8. The DNA for the CDR3 is TGTGCCAGCAGCGTAAGACTAGCCCCCAAGAATGAGCAGTTCTTC. It yields the protein CASSVRLAPKNEQFF.

Here the CDR3 DNA reads TGTGCCAGCAGCCTCGAGGGTAGAACAGATACGCAGTATTTT. It yields the protein CASSLEGRTDTQYF. V is TRBV7-3 and J is TRBJ2-3, with D maybe TRBD2 (5 bases). V gave up 5 bases and J gave up 3 bases, with 12 bases separating them. In germline, CDR1 is SGHTA, CDR2 FQGTGA. CDR3 length: 14 residues.

The chain employs TRBV19 and TRBJ1-5; D uncertain. The CDR3 covers 13 residues. Between the trimmed V and J ends, which lost 8 bases and 6 bases, there was a span of 14 bases. Germline loops: CDR1 LNHDA, CDR2 SQIVND (reference sequence). CDR3 protein: CASSGWYGQPQHF. CDR3 DNA: TGTGCCAGTTCCGGTTGGTATGGTCAGCCCCAGCATTTT.

The V call is TRBV10-3, the J call TRBJ2-1; 12 nucleotides agree with TRBD2. Trimming cost V 3 bases and J 5 bases; bases outside gene matches: 14. The CDR3 is 19 residues long. The germline gives CDR1 ENHRY, CDR2 SYGVKD. CDR3 bases: TGTGCCATCAGTGAAAACTGGCTAGCGGGAGGGCGGAGCAACAATGAGCAGTTCTTC. It specifies CAISENWLAGGRSNNEQFF.

The chain joins TRBV10-3 to TRBJ2-5, with D hard to call. The end of the DNA aligns better with TRBJ2-7, so the J call may be wrong. CDR1 is ENHRY and CDR2 is SYGVKD in the germline V gene. This CDR3 is 12 amino acids long. CDR3 coding DNA: TGTGCCATCAGTGATTCCGTCTACGAGCAGTACTTC. This codes for CAISDSVYEQYF.

The chain uses TRBV18 and TRBJ1-6; a weak D match, TRBD1 (5 bases). The V gene's germline CDR1 is KGHSH and CDR2 LQKENI. This CDR3 spans 14 amino acids. The ends were cut back, 3 bases at V and 7 bases at J, with 10 bases in the middle. In DNA, the CDR3 is TGTGCCAGCTCACCTGCAGGGCAGAATTCACCCCTCCACTTT. This encodes CASSPAGQNSPLHF.

This clone was seen a single time. This chain connects TRBV4-3 to TRBJ2-1; 13 bases line up with TRBD2. Germline CDR1 is LGHNA and CDR2 is YSLEER. V was pared by 0 bases and J by 8 bases, with 13 bases of the junction left unmatched. This CDR3 is built from 19 residues. The CDR3 DNA reads TGCGCCAGCAGCCAAGAGCCCATCGCCCGGACTAGCGGGAGCTATGAGCAGTTCTTC. Translated: CASSQEPIARTSGSYEQFF.

The chain carries TRBV10-3 and TRBJ2-7, with 8 positions matching TRBD1. The V gene end was trimmed by 11 bases and the J gene end by 5 bases; junction bases not matched to a gene: 11. There are 13 residues in the CDR3. The germline gives CDR1 ENHRY, CDR2 SYGVKD. The chain's CDR3 is CAHRGQGADEQYF. The CDR3 DNA reads as TGTGCCCACCGGGGGCAGGGGGCTGACGAGCAGTACTTC.

The rearrangement joins TRBV7-9 to TRBJ1-1; D gene unclear. Germline lookup yields CDR1 SEHNR and CDR2 FQNEAQ (reference sequence). This CDR3 has 14 residues. Trimming cost V 5 bases and J 3 bases, with 13 bases left between them. The CDR3 here is CASSRGSGDTEAFF. CDR3 coding DNA: TGTGCCAGCAGCCGCGGAAGCGGCGACACTGAAGCTTTCTTT.

V and J are TRBV19 and TRBJ2-7, with 13 nucleotides matching TRBD2. This CDR3 has 16 amino acids. V lost 4 bases to trimming and J lost 0 bases; unmatched junction nucleotides: 3. Germline V gene sequence: CDR1 LNHDA, CDR2 SQIVND (reference sequence). The CDR3 here is CASSKGLAGHSYEQYF. In nucleotides, the CDR3 is TGTGCCAGTAGTAAGGGACTAGCGGGGCACTCCTACGAGCAGTACTTC.